This T cell receptor (beta chain) is from a study of T-cell reconstitution after alpha-beta-depleted transplantation in children (TCRdb year 2016). Regarding the study in general: T-cell immune reconstitution after TCRalphabeta/CD19-depleted allogeneic hematopoietic cell transplantation in children was quantitatively tracked in the study by means of TCR repertoire profiling. Beyond this particular receptor, the publication reports: About two months after transplant, the apparently early recovery of alphabetaT-cell counts reportedly depended on just several hundred clones that had expanded rapidly and came from non-depleted graft cells. In some patients, the high TCRbeta diversity seen at day 60 was put down to recipient T cells and intrathymic progenitors that had survived conditioning. Over the following months the frequencies of hyperexpanded clones went down, and after one year T-cell counts and TCRbeta diversity were mostly credited to newly produced T cells.

V is pruned by 3 bases and J by 0 bases, leaving 6 bases of the junction without a gene match. The CDR3 holds 17 amino acids from the cysteine to the phenylalanine. Only the CDR3 region is kept as DNA, spanning 51 bases read in frame from base 1. The CDR1 and CDR2 encoded by the germline V gene are KGHSH and LQKENI. The treatment or condition label corresponds to: allogeneic hematopoietic cell transplantation with graft depleted of TCRalphabeta T cells and CD19 B cells. The transplant recipients were children given TCRalphabeta/CD19-depleted allogeneic hematopoietic cell grafts. With regard to this clonotype: It has no known antigen specificity. Base qualities were left out, and no much larger clone turns up one base away.

Library generation was performed with PCR. The data were produced on an Illumina HiSeq 2500. TCR libraries were prepared with molecular barcoding, using unique molecular identifiers to normalize TCRbeta repertoire quantification. The public reads were reanalyzed by TCRdb: fastp trimming at Q25, MiXCR alignment, in-frame beta chains only. When rows share a CDR3 protein, they turn into one entry using the most common DNA and genes. The sample table lists 780,000 or so distinct CDR3 sequences, about 16% of them with a count of one. The ten largest clonotypes hold about 5% of the sample. The input for sequencing was PBMCs, mostly from graft donor cells, taken 360 days after TCRalphabeta/CD19-depleted stem cell transplant. The chain joins TRBV18 to TRBJ2-1; the junction holds 9 bases that match TRBD2. This receptor was taken from a male patient younger than 18 who had a stem cell transplant for acute lymphoblastic leukemia, so the T cells may come from the graft donor. The CDR3 region: CASSPRLADDSYNEQFF. The base sequence is TGTGCCAGCTCACCTCGACTAGCGGACGACTCCTACAATGAGCAGTTCTTC.